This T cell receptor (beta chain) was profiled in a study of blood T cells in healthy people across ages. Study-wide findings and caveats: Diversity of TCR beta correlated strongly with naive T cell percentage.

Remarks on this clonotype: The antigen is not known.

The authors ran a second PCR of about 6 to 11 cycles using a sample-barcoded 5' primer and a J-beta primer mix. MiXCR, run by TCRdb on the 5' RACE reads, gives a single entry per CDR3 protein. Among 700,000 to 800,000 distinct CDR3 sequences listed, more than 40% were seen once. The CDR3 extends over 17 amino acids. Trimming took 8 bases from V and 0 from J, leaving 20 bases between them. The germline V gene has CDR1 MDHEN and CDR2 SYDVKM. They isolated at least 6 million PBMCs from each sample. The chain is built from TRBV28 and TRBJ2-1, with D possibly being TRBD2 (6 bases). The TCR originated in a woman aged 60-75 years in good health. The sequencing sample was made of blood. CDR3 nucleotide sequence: TGTGCCAGCGTATCGACTAGTATTTTAAGCTCCTACAATGAGCAGTTCTTC. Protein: CASVSTSILSSYNEQFF.